These T cell receptor beta chains were read from a single sample in a study of T cell responses to AZD1222 COVID-19 vaccine. The method was immunoSEQ multiplex PCR; TCRdb's version includes in-frame clones alone and lacks a portion of them. The sample includes more than 75,000 clones, roughly 86% of them seen just once. Sequences were derived from peripheral blood, sampled 28 days after the second AZD1222 dose. These TCRs come from an adult who received the AZD1222 COVID-19 vaccine. Both conserved end residues are part of each CDR3. A D gene is named only where the DNA matches it firmly. Clone size appears in some rows only: once, few, many, or a class for an expanded clone.

d_call j_call clone_size v_call cdr3_aa cdr3_nt
TRBD1 TRBJ2-7 - TRBV7-6 CASSPSGQGGYEQYF TGTGCCAGCAGCCCCTCCGGACAGGGGGGCTACGAGCAGTACTTC
- TRBJ1-1 - TRBV6-6 CASKNWGDTEAFF TGTGCCAGCAAAAATTGGGGAGACACTGAAGCTTTCTTT
- TRBJ1-1 - TRBV11-2 CASSQAGLNTEAFF TGTGCCAGCAGTCAGGCGGGACTGAACACTGAAGCTTTCTTT
TRBD2 TRBJ2-3 - TRBV19 CASTPLAGGPEDTQYF TGTGCCAGTACCCCACTGGCGGGAGGGCCGGAAGATACGCAGTATTTT
TRBD1 TRBJ1-2 - TRBV25-1 CASSEYVDREGGYTF TGTGCCAGCAGTGAATATGTCGACAGGGAGGGTGGCTACACCTTC
- TRBJ1-1 once TRBV3-1/TRBV3-2 CASSYGATEAFF TGTGCCAGCAGCTACGGGGCAACTGAAGCTTTCTTT
- TRBJ1-2 few TRBV30 CAWSAGGPYGYTF TGTGCCTGGAGTGCGGGAGGGCCTTATGGCTACACCTTC
- TRBJ1-2 - TRBV5-1 CASSLAPGAANYGYTF TGCGCCAGCAGCTTGGCACCGGGGGCCGCTAACTATGGCTACACCTTC
TRBD1 TRBJ2-7 - TRBV2 CASRNSGTGGYEQYF TGTGCCAGCAGAAACTCCGGGACAGGGGGGTACGAGCAGTACTTC
TRBD2 TRBJ2-3 - TRBV4-2 CASSQGSSGRLNTQYF TGTGCCAGCAGCCAAGGAAGTAGCGGGAGGTTAAATACGCAGTATTTT
TRBD1 TRBJ1-1 - TRBV6-5 CASRLQGAGTEAFF TGTGCCAGCAGGTTACAGGGGGCCGGAACTGAAGCTTTCTTT
- TRBJ2-5 - TRBV4-1 CASSRPNMGRAETQYF TGCGCCAGCAGCCGCCCTAATATGGGACGGGCGGAGACCCAGTACTTC
- TRBJ1-1 - TRBV5-1 CASSLEPTNTEAFF TGCGCCAGCAGCTTGGAACCGACGAACACTGAAGCTTTCTTT
TRBD2 TRBJ2-3 once TRBV4-1 CASSQVASGIGLALTQYF TGCGCCAGCAGCCAAGTCGCTAGCGGGATCGGTCTCGCGCTTACGCAGTATTTT
- TRBJ1-2 - TRBV6-5 CASSQTSNYGYTF TGTGCCAGCAGCCAGACCTCTAACTATGGCTACACCTTC
- TRBJ2-6 - TRBV4-2 CASSQGDISGANVLTF TGTGCCAGCAGCCAAGGGGACATTTCTGGGGCCAACGTCCTGACTTTC
TRBD1 TRBJ2-7 - TRBV9 CASSVLGTEPYEQYF TGTGCCAGCAGCGTATTGGGGACAGAACCCTACGAGCAGTACTTC
- TRBJ2-5 - TRBV12-3/TRBV12-4 CASKAAQETQYF TGTGCCAGCAAGGCAGCACAAGAGACCCAGTACTTC
- TRBJ2-3 - TRBV5-1 CASSFGPTADTQYF TGCGCCAGCAGCTTCGGCCCAACGGCCGATACGCAGTATTTT
TRBD1 TRBJ1-4 - TRBV29-1 CSAVQGAREKLFF TGCAGCGCCGTACAGGGGGCAAGGGAAAAACTGTTTTTT
- TRBJ2-3 - TRBV19 CASRVAVGTDTQYF TGTGCCAGTAGGGTAGCCGTAGGCACAGATACGCAGTATTTT
- TRBJ1-2 - TRBV9 CASSVEILDYGYTF TGTGCCAGCAGCGTAGAGATCCTCGACTATGGCTACACCTTC
- TRBJ1-5 - TRBV19 CASTNSFNQPQHF TGTGCCAGTACAAACAGCTTTAATCAGCCCCAGCATTTT
TRBD2 TRBJ2-2 - TRBV6-1 CASSELYSSGTPGPNTGELFF TGTGCCAGCAGTGAATTGTATTCTAGCGGGACTCCGGGGCCGAACACCGGGGAGCTGTTTTTT
- TRBJ2-1 - TRBV27 CASSFLGMVDEQFF TGTGCCAGCAGTTTTCTGGGGATGGTTGATGAGCAGTTCTTC
TRBD1 TRBJ1-5 - TRBV5-6 CASSPGTGVRPQHF TGTGCCAGCAGCCCTGGGACAGGGGTGAGGCCCCAGCATTTT
- TRBJ1-1 - TRBV11-3 CASSLDGPNTEAFF TGTGCCAGCAGCTTAGACGGTCCGAACACTGAAGCTTTCTTT
- TRBJ1-5 - TRBV24-1 CATGVGQPQHF TGTGCCACCGGTGTCGGGCAGCCCCAGCATTTT
- TRBJ1-5 - TRBV19 CASSMGGAPGQPQHF TGTGCCAGTAGTATGGGGGGGGCGCCCGGCCAGCCCCAGCATTTT
- TRBJ1-1 - TRBV29-1 CSVGSGAFTEAFF TGCAGCGTTGGCTCAGGGGCATTCACTGAAGCTTTCTTT
TRBD2 TRBJ2-1 once TRBV20-1 CSAGGGGQQFF TGCAGTGCTGGTGGCGGGGGACAGCAGTTCTTC
- TRBJ2-1 - TRBV5-1 CASSLAWREFSNEQFF TGCGCCAGCAGCTTGGCTTGGCGGGAATTTAGCAATGAGCAGTTCTTC
- TRBJ2-7 - TRBV4-2 CASSQEVWADNSYEQYF TGTGCCAGCAGCCAAGAGGTGTGGGCGGATAACTCCTACGAGCAGTACTTC
- TRBJ1-5 once TRBV28 CAGSSGQPQHF TGTGCCGGCTCTTCGGGTCAGCCCCAGCATTTT
TRBD1 TRBJ1-4 - TRBV7-6 CASSFNRGSREKLFF TGTGCCAGCAGCTTTAACAGGGGATCTCGCGAAAAACTGTTTTTT
- TRBJ2-1 - TRBV6-2/TRBV6-3 CASSYSVGGWDEQFF TGTGCCAGCAGTTACTCGGTCGGCGGATGGGATGAGCAGTTCTTC
- TRBJ2-1 - TRBV28 CASNWGVYNEQFF TGTGCCAGCAACTGGGGCGTCTACAATGAGCAGTTCTTC
- TRBJ1-2 - TRBV29-1 CSVEEPLSLRYTF TGCAGCGTTGAAGAACCGCTGAGCCTACGCTACACCTTC
- TRBJ2-5 - TRBV4-3 CASSRAEGETQYF TGCGCCAGCAGTAGGGCGGAGGGGGAGACCCAGTACTTC
- TRBJ2-3 - TRBV9 CASSEGDTQYF TGTGCCAGCAGCGAAGGAGATACGCAGTATTTT
TRBD2 TRBJ2-2 - TRBV11-2 CASIPRGASGGPQELFF TGTGCCAGCATCCCTAGGGGGGCTAGCGGGGGCCCCCAGGAGCTGTTTTTT
- TRBJ2-3 - TRBV28 CASSERSPTDTQYF TGTGCCAGCAGCGAGCGCTCACCCACAGATACGCAGTATTTT
- TRBJ1-5 - TRBV2 CAVRQANYSNQPQHF TGTGCCGTACGACAGGCCAATTATAGCAATCAGCCCCAGCATTTT
- TRBJ1-3 - TRBV27 CASSLSGGYSGNTIYF TGTGCCAGCAGTTTATCGGGGGGTTACTCTGGAAACACCATATATTTT
TRBD1 TRBJ1-5 - TRBV5-6 CASSYRTGRQPQHF TGTGCCAGCAGCTACAGGACAGGGAGACAGCCCCAGCATTTT
- TRBJ1-3 - TRBV10-2 CASSESGGRPGNTIYF TGCGCCAGCAGTGAGTCGGGGGGGAGGCCTGGAAACACCATATATTTT
- TRBJ1-4 - TRBV5-1 CASSSEGGRRTEKLFF TGCGCCAGCAGCTCTGAAGGTGGCAGGCGAACCGAAAAACTGTTTTTT
TRBD1 TRBJ1-4 once TRBV4-1 CASSQEIGQGGGEKLFF TGCGCCAGCAGCCAAGAAATCGGACAGGGCGGAGGAGAAAAACTGTTTTTT
- TRBJ1-1 - TRBV2 CASSDRTLGTEAFF TGTGCCAGCAGTGATAGGACTTTGGGCACTGAAGCTTTCTTT
TRBD2 TRBJ2-2 - TRBV27 CASSGLAGGPVTGELFF TGTGCCAGCTCAGGACTAGCGGGAGGGCCGGTCACCGGGGAGCTGTTTTTT